The 7 T cell receptor beta chains presented below share a single source sample, sequenced in a study of T cell responses to AZD1222 COVID-19 vaccine. Sequencing was performed with immunoSEQ multiplex PCR; in TCRdb, only in-frame clones are kept and a portion is missing. The table records 85,000 to 130,000 clones, about 90% of them present only once. Sequenced here: peripheral blood, sampled on day 0 of AZD1222 vaccination. The receptors shown here come from an adult in good health.

This chain connects TRBV2 to TRBJ2-1, with 9 bases aligning to TRBD2. The CDR3 runs to 13 residues. Germline CDR1 reads SNHLY; CDR2 reads FYNNEI. Trimming took 3 bases from V and 14 from J; bases not matched to a gene: 8. CDR3 bases: TGTGCCAGCAGTGACGATCTGGAGCGGGAGGAGTTCTTC. Its translation: CASSDDLEREEFF. The full variable domain, completed using reference TRBV2 and TRBJ2-1, is EPEVTQTPSHQVTQMGQEVILRCVPISNHLYFYWYRQILGQKVEFLVSFYNNEISEKSEIFDDQFSVERPDGSNFTLKIRSTKLEDSAMYFCASSDDLEREEFFGPGTRLTVL.

The chain uses TRBV5-1 and TRBJ2-5; tentative D call: TRBD1 (5 bases). The CDR3 totals 14 residues. The germline V gene encodes CDR1 SGHRS and CDR2 YFSETQ. Trimming cost V 1 base and J 4 bases, with 11 bases left between them. The CDR3 sequence: CASSLFPGRETQYF. The CDR3 coding sequence is TGCGCCAGCAGCTTGTTCCCAGGGCGAGAGACCCAGTACTTC.

The gene calls are TRBV19 and TRBJ1-5, with D possibly matching TRBD1 (5 bases). Trimming removed 0 bases from V and 11 bases from J, with 8 bases in between. Germline V gives CDR1 LNHDA, CDR2 SQIVND (reference sequence). The CDR3 loop spans 12 amino acids. The CDR3 DNA reads TGTGCCAGTAGTATAGATCGGGGGGCCCAGCATTTT. Translation gives CASSIDRGAQHF.

The chain combines TRBV10-3 with TRBJ2-7; the D is unclear. Germline values: CDR1 ENHRY, CDR2 SYGVKD. V lost 3 bases to trimming and J lost 4 bases, with 10 bases between them. This CDR3 is 13 amino acids long. The chain's CDR3 is CAISDRLQYEQYF. CDR3 DNA sequence: TGTGCCATCAGTGATAGACTGCAATACGAGCAGTACTTC.

As concerns this clone: This sample also contains other DNA sequences that code for the same CDR3. This rearrangement joins TRBV19 to TRBJ2-7; 8 positions match TRBD1. The germline gives CDR1 LNHDA, CDR2 SQIVND (reference sequence). Trimming took 3 bases from V and 0 from J; bases not matched to a gene: 1. The CDR3 is 14 amino acids. CDR3 amino acids: CASSIDRGSYEQYF. The CDR3 DNA sequence: TGTGCCAGTAGTATTGACAGGGGCTCCTACGAGCAGTACTTC.

V and J are TRBV12-3 or TRBV12-4 and TRBJ1-5; D ambiguous. This CDR3 has 12 amino acids. Trimming cost V 2 bases and J 9 bases, with 8 bases left between them. The CDR3 bases are TGTGCCAGCAGTTTAACTCCGGGGCCCCAGCATTTT. It translates to CASSLTPGPQHF.

The V call is TRBV28, the J call TRBJ2-3; maybe TRBD1 (6 bases). The CDR3 is 14 amino acids. The ends were cut back, 4 bases at V and 2 bases at J, with 10 bases in the middle. Germline CDR1 reads MDHEN; CDR2 reads SYDVKM. The CDR3 reads CASSSYRDTDTQYF. The CDR3 nucleotides are TGTGCCAGCAGTTCGTACAGGGACACAGATACGCAGTATTTT.